This TCR beta chain was sequenced in a study of blood T cell repertoires in COVID-19. The wider study: The study drew acute and convalescent COVID-19 samples from the United States, Italy and Spain. From T cells, B-cell-depleted T cells, or PBMCs came the material, which was cDNA or gDNA.

There are a few counts of this clone. Authors' processing steps: It was from reference gene primer amplification that nucleated cell counts were estimated. Some clones are missing from TCRdb's copy, which holds only in-frame ones; the method was immunoSEQ multiplex PCR. The DNA gave D and trimming, while V, J and clone size come from that table. The data contain 59,000 or so clones, roughly 70% of them singletons. Germline V gene sequence: CDR1 SGHAT, CDR2 FQNNGV. The V and J ends lost 3 bases and 5 bases, in that order; junction bases with no gene match: 2. The CDR3 sequence is 16 residues long. Sequencing was done on a sample of peripheral blood. The TCR sequence derives from a woman aged 45-65 years with active or convalescent COVID-19. J is TRBJ2-2 and V is TRBV11-2; TRBD2 matches at 14 bases. CDR3 amino acids: CASSLGTSGSTGELFF. CDR3 DNA sequence: TGTGCCAGCAGCTTGGGGACTAGCGGGAGTACCGGGGAGCTGTTTTTT.